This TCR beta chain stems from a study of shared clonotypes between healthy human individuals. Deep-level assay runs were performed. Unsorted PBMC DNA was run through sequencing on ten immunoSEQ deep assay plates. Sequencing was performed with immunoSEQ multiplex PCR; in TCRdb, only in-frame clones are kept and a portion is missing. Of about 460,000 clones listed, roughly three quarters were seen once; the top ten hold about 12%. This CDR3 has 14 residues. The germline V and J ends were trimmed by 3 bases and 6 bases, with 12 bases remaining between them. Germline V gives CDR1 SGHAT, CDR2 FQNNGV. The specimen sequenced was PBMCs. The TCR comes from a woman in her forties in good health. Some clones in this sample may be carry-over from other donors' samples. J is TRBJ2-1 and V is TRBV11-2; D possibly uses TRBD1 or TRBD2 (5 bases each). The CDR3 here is CASSFRQRFNEQFF. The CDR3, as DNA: TGTGCCAGCAGCTTCCGACAGCGGTTCAATGAGCAGTTCTTC.